Sequencing of this TCR beta chain was carried out in a study of blood T cell repertoires in COVID-19. TCRdb's copy holds only in-frame clones and misses some; the assay was immunoSEQ multiplex PCR. This table has a few hundred thousand clones, about 90% appearing once. Participants were placed into cohorts based on the clinical history they reported. Source material: PBMCs or T cells enriched from blood (not recorded which). The TCR was taken from a woman aged 30 to 39 who had recovered from COVID-19.

CDR3 in amino acids: CASSTSGESSYNEQFF. Here the CDR3 DNA reads TGTGCCAGCAGCACCTCGGGGGAAAGCTCCTACAATGAGCAGTTCTTC. The V gene is TRBV28, the J gene TRBJ2-1; a possible D gene is TRBD2 (6 bases). Trimming left V 6 bases short and J 0 bases short, with 15 bases between. The CDR3 is 16 residues long. In germline, CDR1 is MDHEN, CDR2 SYDVKM.